The clone carrying this T cell receptor (beta chain) came up a few times. The CDR3 is made up of 15 amino acids. CDR1 is DFQATT and CDR2 is SNEGSKA in the germline V gene (reference sequence). V lost 1 base and J lost 5; bases outside the gene matches: 7. This entry is derived from a study of regulatory T cells in long-lasting Graves disease. Libraries of TCR beta came from iRepertoire HTBI primers plus Arm-PCR of CDR3 regions. TCRdb independently ran MiXCR on the multiplex PCR reads; one entry per CDR3 protein. The sample lists hundreds of thousands of distinct CDR3 sequences, roughly 15% occurring once. Time point here: newly diagnosed GD, antithyroid drugs for less than 3 months. The TCR library was made from RNA extracted from PBMCs. Separately, the same data were catalogued under a study of T cells in Graves' hyperthyroidism and ophthalmopathy. As that report states: Absent ophthalmopathy progression within 18 months defined stable Graves' hyperthyroidism.

The rearrangement joins TRBV20-1 to TRBJ2-2; 7 bases align to TRBD2. Here the sequenced sample was peripheral blood mononuclear cells (PBMCs), taken at new diagnosis, from a patient treated with antithyroid drugs. The sequence derives from a woman aged 25-40 years with Graves disease. CDR3 loop: CSARVRRELTGELFF. The CDR3 nucleotides are TGCAGTGCTAGAGTCAGGCGGGAGTTAACCGGGGAGCTGTTTTTT.